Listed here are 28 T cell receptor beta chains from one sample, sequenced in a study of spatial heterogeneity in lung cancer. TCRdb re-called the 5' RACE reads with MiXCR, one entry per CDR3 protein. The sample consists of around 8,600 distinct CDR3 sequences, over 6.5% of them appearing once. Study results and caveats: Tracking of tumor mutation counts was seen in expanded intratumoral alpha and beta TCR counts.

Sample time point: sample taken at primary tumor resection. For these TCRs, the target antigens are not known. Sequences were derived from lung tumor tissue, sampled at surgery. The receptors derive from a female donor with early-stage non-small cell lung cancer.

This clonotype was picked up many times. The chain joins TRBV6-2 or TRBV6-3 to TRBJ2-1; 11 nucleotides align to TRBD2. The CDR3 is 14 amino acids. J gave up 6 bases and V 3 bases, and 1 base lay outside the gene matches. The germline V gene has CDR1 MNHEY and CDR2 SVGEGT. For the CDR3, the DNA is TGTGCCAGCAGTTATAGCGGGAGGGCCAATGAGCAGTTCTTC. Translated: CASSYSGRANEQFF.

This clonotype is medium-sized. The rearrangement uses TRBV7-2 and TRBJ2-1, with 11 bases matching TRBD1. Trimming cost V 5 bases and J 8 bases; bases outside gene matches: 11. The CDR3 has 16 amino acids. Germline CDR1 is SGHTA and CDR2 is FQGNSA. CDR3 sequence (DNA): TGTGCCAGCAGCCCACGAGGGACAGGGGGACGGGATGAGCAGTTCTTC. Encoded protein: CASSPRGTGGRDEQFF.

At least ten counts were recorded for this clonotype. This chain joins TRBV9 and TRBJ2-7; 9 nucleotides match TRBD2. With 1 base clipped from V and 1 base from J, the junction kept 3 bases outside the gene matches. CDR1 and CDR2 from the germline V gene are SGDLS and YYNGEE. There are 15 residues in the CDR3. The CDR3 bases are TGTGCCAGCAGCGTACATAGCGGGGGTTCCTACGAGCAGTACTTC. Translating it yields CASSVHSGGSYEQYF.

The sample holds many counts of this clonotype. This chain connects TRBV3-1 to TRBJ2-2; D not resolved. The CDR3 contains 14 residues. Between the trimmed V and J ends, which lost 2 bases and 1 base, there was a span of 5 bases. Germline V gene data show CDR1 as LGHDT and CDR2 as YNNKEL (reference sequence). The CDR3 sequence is CASSQMRNTGELFF. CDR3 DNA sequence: TGTGCCAGCAGCCAAATGCGGAACACCGGGGAGCTGTTTTTT. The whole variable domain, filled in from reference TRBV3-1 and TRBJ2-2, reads DTAVSQTPKYLVTQMGNDKSIKCEQNLGHDTMYWYKQDSKKFLKIMFSYNNKELIINETVPNRFSPKSPDKAHLNLHINSLELGDSAVYFCASSQMRNTGELFFGEGSRLTVL.

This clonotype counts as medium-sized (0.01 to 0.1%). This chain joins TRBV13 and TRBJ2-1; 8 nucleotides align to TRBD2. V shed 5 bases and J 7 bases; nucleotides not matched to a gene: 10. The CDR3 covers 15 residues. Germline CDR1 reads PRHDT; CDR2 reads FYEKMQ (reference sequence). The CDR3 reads CASSAGTRGSNEQFF. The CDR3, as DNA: TGTGCCAGCAGCGCCGGGACTAGGGGTTCTAATGAGCAGTTCTTC.

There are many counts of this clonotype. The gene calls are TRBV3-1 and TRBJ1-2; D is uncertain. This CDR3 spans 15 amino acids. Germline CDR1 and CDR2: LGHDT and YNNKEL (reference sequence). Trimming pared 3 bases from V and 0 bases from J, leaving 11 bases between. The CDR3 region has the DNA TGTGCCAGCAGCCAGACGGATCGACCTAACTATGGCTACACCTTC. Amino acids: CASSQTDRPNYGYTF. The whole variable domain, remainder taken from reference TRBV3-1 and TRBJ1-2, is DTAVSQTPKYLVTQMGNDKSIKCEQNLGHDTMYWYKQDSKKFLKIMFSYNNKELIINETVPNRFSPKSPDKAHLNLHINSLELGDSAVYFCASSQTDRPNYGYTFGSGTRLTVV.

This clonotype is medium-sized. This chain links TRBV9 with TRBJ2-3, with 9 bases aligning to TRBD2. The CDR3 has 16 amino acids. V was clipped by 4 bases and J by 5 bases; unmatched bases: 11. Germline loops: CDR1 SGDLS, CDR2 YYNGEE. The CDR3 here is CASSSVAGGPRDTQYF. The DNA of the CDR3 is TGTGCCAGCAGCTCAGTGGCGGGAGGGCCCAGAGATACGCAGTATTTT.

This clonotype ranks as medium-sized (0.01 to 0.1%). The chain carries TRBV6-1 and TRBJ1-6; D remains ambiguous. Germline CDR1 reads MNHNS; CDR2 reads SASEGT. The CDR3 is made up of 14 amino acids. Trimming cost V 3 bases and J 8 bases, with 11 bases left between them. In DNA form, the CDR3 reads TGTGCCAGCAGTGACTCCTTGGTCTATTCACCCCTCCACTTT. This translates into CASSDSLVYSPLHF.

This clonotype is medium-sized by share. Here the CDR3 DNA reads TGCAGCGCGACTCCCGGGACAGGGGGCTCAGATACGCAGTATTTT. Its translation is CSATPGTGGSDTQYF. This sequence joins TRBV29-1 and TRBJ2-3; TRBD1 agrees at 12 bases. CDR1 and CDR2 from the germline V gene are SQVTM and ANQGSEA. J gave up 4 bases and V 7 bases, and 9 bases lay outside the gene matches. The CDR3 has 15 residues.

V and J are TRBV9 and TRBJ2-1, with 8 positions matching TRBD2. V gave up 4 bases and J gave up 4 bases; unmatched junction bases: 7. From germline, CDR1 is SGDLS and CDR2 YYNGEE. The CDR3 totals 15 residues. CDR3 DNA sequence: TGTGCCAGCAGCAGTAGTTTAGCGGGATACAATGAGCAGTTCTTC. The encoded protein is CASSSSLAGYNEQFF.

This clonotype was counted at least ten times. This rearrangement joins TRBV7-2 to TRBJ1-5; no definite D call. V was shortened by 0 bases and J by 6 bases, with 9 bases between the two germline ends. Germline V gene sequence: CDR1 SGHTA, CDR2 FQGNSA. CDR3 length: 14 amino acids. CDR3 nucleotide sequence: TGTGCCAGCAGCTTAGCGCGGGGTATTCAGCCCCAGCATTTT. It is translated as CASSLARGIQPQHF.

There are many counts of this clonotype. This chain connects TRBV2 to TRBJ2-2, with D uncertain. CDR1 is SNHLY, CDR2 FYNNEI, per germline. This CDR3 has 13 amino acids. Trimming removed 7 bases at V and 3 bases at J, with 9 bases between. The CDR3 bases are TGTGCCAGCAAACAACCACACACCGGGGAGCTGTTTTTT. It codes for CASKQPHTGELFF.

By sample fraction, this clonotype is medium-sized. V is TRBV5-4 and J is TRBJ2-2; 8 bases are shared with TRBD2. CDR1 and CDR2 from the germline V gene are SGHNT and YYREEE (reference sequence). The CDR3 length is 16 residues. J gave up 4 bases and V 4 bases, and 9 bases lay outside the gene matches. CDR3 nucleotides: TGTGCCAGCAGCCGAGGGGGTAGCGGGGCCACCGGGGAGCTGTTTTTT. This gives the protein CASSRGGSGATGELFF.

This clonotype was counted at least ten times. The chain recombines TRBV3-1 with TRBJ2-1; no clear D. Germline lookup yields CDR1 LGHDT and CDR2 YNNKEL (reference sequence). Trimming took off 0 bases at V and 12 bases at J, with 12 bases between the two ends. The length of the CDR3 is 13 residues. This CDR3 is CASSQEGFVGQFF. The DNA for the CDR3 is TGTGCCAGCAGCCAAGAAGGCTTTGTAGGGCAGTTCTTC.

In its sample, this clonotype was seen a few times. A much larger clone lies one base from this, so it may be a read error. CDR3 DNA: TGTGCCAGCAGCCACCAGGACAATAATTCACCCCTCCACTTT. It translates to CASSHQDNNSPLHF. The chain has TRBV3-1 and TRBJ1-6, with D possibly being TRBD1 (5 bases). In germline, CDR1 is LGHDT, CDR2 YNNKEL (reference sequence). CDR3 size: 14 residues. Trimming took 3 bases from V and 5 from J, leaving 8 bases between them.

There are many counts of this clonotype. The CDR3 DNA reads TGTGCCAGCAGTACCGACAGAACCTATGGCTACACCTTC. Protein sequence: CASSTDRTYGYTF. The chain uses TRBV6-5 and TRBJ1-2; possible D gene TRBD1, 5 bases. Germline loops: CDR1 MNHEY, CDR2 SVGAGI. This CDR3 is 13 amino acids long. Trimming shortened V by 5 bases and J by 4 bases, and 11 bases separated the two germline ends.

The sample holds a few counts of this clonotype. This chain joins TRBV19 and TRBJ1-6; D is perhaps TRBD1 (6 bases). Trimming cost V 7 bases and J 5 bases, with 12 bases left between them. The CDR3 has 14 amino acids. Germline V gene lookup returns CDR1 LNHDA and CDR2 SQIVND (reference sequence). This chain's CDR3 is CASTRDINNSPLHF. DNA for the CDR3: TGTGCCAGTACTCGGGACATAAATAATTCACCCCTCCACTTT.

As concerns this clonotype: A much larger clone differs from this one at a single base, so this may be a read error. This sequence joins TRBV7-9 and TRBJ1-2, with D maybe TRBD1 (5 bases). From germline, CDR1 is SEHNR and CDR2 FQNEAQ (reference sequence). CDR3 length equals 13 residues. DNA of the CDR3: TGTGCCGGCAGCGCCGTCAGGGAATCTGGCTACACCTTC. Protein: CAGSAVRESGYTF.

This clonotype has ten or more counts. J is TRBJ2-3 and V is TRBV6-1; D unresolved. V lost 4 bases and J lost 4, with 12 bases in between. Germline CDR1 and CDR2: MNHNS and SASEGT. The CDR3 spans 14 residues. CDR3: CASSVLVPADTQYF. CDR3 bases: TGTGCCAGCAGTGTCCTTGTTCCAGCAGATACGCAGTATTTT.

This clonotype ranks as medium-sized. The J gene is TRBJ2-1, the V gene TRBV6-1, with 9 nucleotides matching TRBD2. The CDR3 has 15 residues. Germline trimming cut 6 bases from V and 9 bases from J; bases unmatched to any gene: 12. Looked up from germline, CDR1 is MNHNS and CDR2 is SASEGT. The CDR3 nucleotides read TGTGCCAGCAGCCCGGGATTAGCGGGAGCGGGTGAGCAGTTCTTC. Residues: CASSPGLAGAGEQFF.

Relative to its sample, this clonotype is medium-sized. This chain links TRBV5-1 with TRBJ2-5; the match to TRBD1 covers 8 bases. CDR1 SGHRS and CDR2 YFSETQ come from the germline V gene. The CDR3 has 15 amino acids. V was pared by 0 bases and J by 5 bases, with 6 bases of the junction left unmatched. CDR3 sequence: CASSLGTGKVETQYF. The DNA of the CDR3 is TGCGCCAGCAGCTTGGGGACAGGGAAGGTCGAGACCCAGTACTTC.

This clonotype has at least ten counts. The CDR3 DNA is TGTGCCAGCAGTGACGGGGGTGGCACCGGGGAGCTGTTTTTT. Protein product: CASSDGGGTGELFF. The genes are TRBV6-4 and TRBJ2-2; either TRBD1 or TRBD2 may fit D (5 bases each). The CDR3 extends over 14 amino acids. CDR1 MRHNA and CDR2 SNTAGT come from the germline V gene. V shed 2 bases and J shed 4 bases, with 8 bases lying between them.

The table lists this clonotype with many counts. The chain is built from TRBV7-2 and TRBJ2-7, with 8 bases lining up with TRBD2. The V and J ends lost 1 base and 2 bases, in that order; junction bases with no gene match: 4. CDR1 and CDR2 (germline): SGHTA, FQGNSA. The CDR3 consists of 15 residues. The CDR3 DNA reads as TGTGCCAGCAGCTTAGATGCAGCGGGGGCCTACGAGCAGTACTTC. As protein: CASSLDAAGAYEQYF.

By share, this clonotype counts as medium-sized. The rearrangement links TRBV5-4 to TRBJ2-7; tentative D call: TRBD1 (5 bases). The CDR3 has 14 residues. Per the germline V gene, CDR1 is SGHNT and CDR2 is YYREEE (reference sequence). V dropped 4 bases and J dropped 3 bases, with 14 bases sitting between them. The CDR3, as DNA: TGTGCCAGCAGCCCCCAACCCAGGGACTACGAGCAGTACTTC. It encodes CASSPQPRDYEQYF.

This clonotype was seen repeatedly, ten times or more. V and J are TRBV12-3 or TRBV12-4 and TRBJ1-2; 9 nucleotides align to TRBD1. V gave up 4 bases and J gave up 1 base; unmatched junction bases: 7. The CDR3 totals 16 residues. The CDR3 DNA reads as TGTGCCAGCAGTTACGCCCAGGGACAGGGTAACTATGGCTACACCTTC. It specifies CASSYAQGQGNYGYTF.

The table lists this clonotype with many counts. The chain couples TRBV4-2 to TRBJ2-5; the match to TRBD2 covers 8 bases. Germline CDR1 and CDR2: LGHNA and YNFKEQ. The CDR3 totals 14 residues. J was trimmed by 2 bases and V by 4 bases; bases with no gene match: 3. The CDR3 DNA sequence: TGTGCCAGCAGCCGGCGGGAGGCTCAAGAGACCCAGTACTTC. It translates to CASSRREAQETQYF.

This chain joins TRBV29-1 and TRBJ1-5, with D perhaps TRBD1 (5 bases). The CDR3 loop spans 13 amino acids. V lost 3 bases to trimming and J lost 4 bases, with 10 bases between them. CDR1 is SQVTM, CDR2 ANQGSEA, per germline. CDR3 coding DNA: TGCAGCGTTGATCAGGGCCCTAATCAGCCCCAGCATTTT. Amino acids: CSVDQGPNQPQHF.

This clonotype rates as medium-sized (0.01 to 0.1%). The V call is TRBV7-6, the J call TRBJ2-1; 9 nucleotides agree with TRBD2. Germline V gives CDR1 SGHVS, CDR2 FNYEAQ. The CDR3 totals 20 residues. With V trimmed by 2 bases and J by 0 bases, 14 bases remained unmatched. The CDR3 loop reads CASSLISPQRAGGSYNEQFF. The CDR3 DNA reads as TGTGCCAGCAGCTTAATTTCCCCCCAGCGAGCGGGAGGCTCCTACAATGAGCAGTTCTTC.